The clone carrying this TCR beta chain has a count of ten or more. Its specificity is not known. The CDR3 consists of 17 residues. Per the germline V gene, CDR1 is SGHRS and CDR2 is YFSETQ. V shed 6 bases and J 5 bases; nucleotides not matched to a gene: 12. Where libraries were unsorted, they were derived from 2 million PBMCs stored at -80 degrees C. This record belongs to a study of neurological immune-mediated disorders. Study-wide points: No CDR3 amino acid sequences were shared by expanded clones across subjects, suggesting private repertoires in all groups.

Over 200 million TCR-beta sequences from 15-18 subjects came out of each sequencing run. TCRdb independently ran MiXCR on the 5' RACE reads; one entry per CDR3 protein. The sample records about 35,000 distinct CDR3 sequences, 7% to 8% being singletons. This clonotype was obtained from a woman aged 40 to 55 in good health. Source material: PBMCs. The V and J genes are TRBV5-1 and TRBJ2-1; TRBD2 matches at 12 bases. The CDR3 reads CASNEASGRAGHNEQFF. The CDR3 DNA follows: TGCGCCAGCAATGAGGCTAGCGGGAGGGCGGGGCACAATGAGCAGTTCTTC.